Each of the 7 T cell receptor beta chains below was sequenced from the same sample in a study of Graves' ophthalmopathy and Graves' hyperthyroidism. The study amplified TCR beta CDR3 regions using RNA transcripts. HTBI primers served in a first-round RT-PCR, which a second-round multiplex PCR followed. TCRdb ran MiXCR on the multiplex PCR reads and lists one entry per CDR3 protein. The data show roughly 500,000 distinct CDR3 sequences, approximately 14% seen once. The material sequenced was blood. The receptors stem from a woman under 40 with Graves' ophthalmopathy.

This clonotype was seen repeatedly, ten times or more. The CDR3 bases are TGTGCCAGCATAACCCGTACTGAAGCTTTCTTT. It yields the protein CASITRTEAFF. The chain recombines TRBV2 with TRBJ1-1; D remains unclear. With 7 bases removed from V and 5 bases from J, the gap between germline ends came to 8 bases. This CDR3 contains 11 residues. Germline CDR1 and CDR2: SNHLY and FYNNEI.

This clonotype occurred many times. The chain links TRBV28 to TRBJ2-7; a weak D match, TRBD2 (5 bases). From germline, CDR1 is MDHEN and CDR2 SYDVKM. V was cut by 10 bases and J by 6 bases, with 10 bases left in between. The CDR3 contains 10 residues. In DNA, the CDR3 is TGTGCCACCAAAGAGGGCGAGCAGTACTTC. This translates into CATKEGEQYF. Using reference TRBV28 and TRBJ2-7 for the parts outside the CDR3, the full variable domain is DVKVTQSSRYLVKRTGEKVFLECVQDMDHENMFWYRQDPGLGLRLIYFSYDVKMKEKGDIPEGYSVSREKKERFSLILESASTNQTSMYLCATKEGEQYFGPGTRLTVT.

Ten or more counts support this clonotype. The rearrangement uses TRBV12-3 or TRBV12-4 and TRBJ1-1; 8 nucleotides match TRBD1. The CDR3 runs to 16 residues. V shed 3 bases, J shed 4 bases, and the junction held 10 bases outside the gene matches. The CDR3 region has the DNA TGTGCCAGCAGTTTCGAGCAGGGGGCGTATAGCACTGAAGCTTTCTTT. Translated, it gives CASSFEQGAYSTEAFF.

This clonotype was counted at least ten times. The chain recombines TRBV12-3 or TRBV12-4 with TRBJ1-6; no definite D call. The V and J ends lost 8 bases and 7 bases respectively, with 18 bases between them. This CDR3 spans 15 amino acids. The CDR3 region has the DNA TGTGCCAGCGCATATCGTACTACGCGAAATTCACCCCTCCACTTT. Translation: CASAYRTTRNSPLHF.

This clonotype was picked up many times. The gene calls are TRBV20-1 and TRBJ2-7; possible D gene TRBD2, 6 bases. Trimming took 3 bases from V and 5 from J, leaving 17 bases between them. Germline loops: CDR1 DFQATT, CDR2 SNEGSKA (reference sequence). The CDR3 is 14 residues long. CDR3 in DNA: TGCAGTGCTAGGAGGTTGTTAGCGGACAACGAGCAGTACTTC. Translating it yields CSARRLLADNEQYF.

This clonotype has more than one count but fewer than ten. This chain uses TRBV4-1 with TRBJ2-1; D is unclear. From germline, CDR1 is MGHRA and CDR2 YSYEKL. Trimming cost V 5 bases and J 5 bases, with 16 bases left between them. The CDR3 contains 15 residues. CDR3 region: CASSKNPCPDNEQFF. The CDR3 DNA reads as TGCGCCAGCAGCAAGAACCCATGCCCCGACAATGAGCAGTTCTTC.

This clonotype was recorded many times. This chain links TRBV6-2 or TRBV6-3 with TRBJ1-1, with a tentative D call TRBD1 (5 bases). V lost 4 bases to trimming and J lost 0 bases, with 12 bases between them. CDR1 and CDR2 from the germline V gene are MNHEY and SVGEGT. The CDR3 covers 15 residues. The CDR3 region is CASSSAGPLNTEAFF. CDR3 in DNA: TGTGCCAGCAGTTCGGCAGGGCCCCTGAACACTGAAGCTTTCTTT.